Shown below are 13 T cell receptor beta chains from a single sample sequenced in a study of blood T cell repertoires in COVID-19. Produced via immunoSEQ multiplex PCR; TCRdb's table is partial and in-frame only. The sample carries about 220,000 clones, around 84% recorded once. Sequenced: peripheral blood. The receptors originated from a man aged 50 to 59 with active or convalescent COVID-19.

The chain couples TRBV5-1 to TRBJ1-2; 12 bases match TRBD1. Per the germline V gene, CDR1 is SGHRS and CDR2 is YFSETQ. The CDR3 is 15 amino acids. After removal of 4 bases from V and 5 bases from J, the junction contained 6 bases not matched to a gene. The CDR3 coding sequence is TGCGCCAGCAGCATCGGGACAGGGGGCGGGTATGGCTACACCTTC. Translating it yields CASSIGTGGGYGYTF.

V gene TRBV5-6 combines with J gene TRBJ1-1; the D is unclear. CDR1 and CDR2 from the germline V gene are SGHDT and YYEEEE. V was shortened by 2 bases and J by 6 bases, with 11 bases between the two germline ends. This CDR3 comprises 13 residues. CDR3 region: CASSLIAGAEAFF. The CDR3 bases are TGTGCCAGCAGCTTAATAGCGGGAGCTGAAGCTTTCTTT. The full variable domain, its missing parts supplied by reference TRBV5-6 and TRBJ1-1, is DAGVTQSPTHLIKTRGQQVTLRCSPKSGHDTVSWYQQALGQGPQFIFQYYEEEERQRGNFPDRFSGHQFPNYSSELNVNALLLGDSALYLCASSLIAGAEAFFGQGTRLTVV.

This sequence joins TRBV19 and TRBJ2-5; 8 bases map to TRBD2. Germline CDR1 is LNHDA and CDR2 is SQIVND (reference sequence). The CDR3 is 13 residues long. The V and J ends lost 2 bases and 4 bases, in that order; junction bases with no gene match: 0. This CDR3 is CASSISGGETQYF. CDR3 in DNA: TGTGCCAGTAGTATAAGCGGGGGAGAGACCCAGTACTTC.

CDR3 nucleotides: TGTGCCAGCAGCGTAGTATTTTGTCAGGGCGGAATATACGAGCAGTACGTC. Residues: CASSVVFCQGGIYEQYV. This chain uses TRBV9 with TRBJ2-7; D is possibly TRBD1 (5 bases). V was shortened by 0 bases and J by 4 bases, with 20 bases between the two germline ends. This CDR3 spans 17 amino acids. Looked up from germline, CDR1 is SGDLS and CDR2 is YYNGEE.

V gene TRBV7-2 combines with J gene TRBJ1-3, with D unresolved. Trimming removed 6 bases from V and 2 bases from J, with 11 bases in between. This CDR3 region has 14 residues. Germline CDR1 SGHTA, CDR2 FQGNSA. The CDR3 DNA reads TGTGCCAGCAGTACTCATAATGCTGGAAACACCATATATTTT. This sequence encodes CASSTHNAGNTIYF.

The V call is TRBV3-1 (or the pseudogene TRBV3-2), the J call TRBJ2-7; D remains ambiguous. This CDR3 has 14 residues. The V gene's germline CDR1 is LGHDT and CDR2 YNNKEL (reference sequence). Trimming removed 0 bases at V and 6 bases at J, with 12 bases between. This CDR3 reads CASSQDNGVCEQYF. CDR3 DNA sequence: TGTGCCAGCAGCCAAGATAACGGTGTATGCGAGCAGTACTTC.

The chain couples TRBV5-4 to TRBJ2-1, with D unresolved. The CDR3 contains 15 residues. The ends were cut back, 1 base at V and 0 bases at J, with 8 bases in the middle. Germline CDR1 is SGHNT and CDR2 is YYREEE (reference sequence). The CDR3 region is CASSLTSSSYNEQFF. The CDR3 coding sequence is TGTGCCAGCAGCTTGACTTCAAGCTCCTACAATGAGCAGTTCTTC.

CDR3 nucleotides: TGTGCCAGCAGCAGGGAAGTTGGCGGGGAGCTGTTTTTT. Its protein is CASSREVGGELFF. V usage is TRBV6-5 and J usage is TRBJ2-2, with D tentatively TRBD1 (5 bases). Germline V gene lookup returns CDR1 MNHEY and CDR2 SVGAGI. Trimming removed 6 bases from V and 7 bases from J, with 12 bases in between. This CDR3 is built from 13 residues.

Remarks on this clone: Other DNA sequences from this sample encode an identical CDR3 as well. The chain links TRBV5-4 to TRBJ2-5, with 8 bases identical to TRBD2. The CDR3 is 15 amino acids. Losses at the gene ends were 0 bases for V and 2 bases for J; bases not matched to a gene: 3. Germline CDR1 reads SGHNT; CDR2 reads YYREEE (reference sequence). The CDR3 is CASSLGLAGQETQYF. CDR3 bases: TGTGCCAGCAGCTTGGGCCTAGCGGGTCAAGAGACCCAGTACTTC. Full variable domain (rest looked up from reference TRBV5-4 and TRBJ2-5): ETGVTQSPTHLIKTRGQQVTLRCSSQSGHNTVSWYQQALGQGPQFIFQYYREEENGRGNFPPRFSGLQFPNYSSELNVNALELDDSALYLCASSLGLAGQETQYFGPGTRLLVL.

The chain recombines TRBV19 with TRBJ2-4; 11 bases align to TRBD1. Germline V gene sequence: CDR1 LNHDA, CDR2 SQIVND (reference sequence). V was pared by 5 bases and J by 1 base, with 4 bases of the junction left unmatched. The CDR3 covers 16 residues. CDR3 sequence reads: CASSPGQGAAKNIQYF. CDR3 in DNA: TGTGCCAGTAGTCCTGGACAGGGGGCGGCCAAAAACATTCAGTACTTC.

The chain is built from TRBV4-3 and TRBJ2-1; 11 nucleotides align to TRBD2. This CDR3 comprises 16 residues. CDR1 and CDR2 from the germline V gene are LGHNA and YSLEER. With V trimmed by 7 bases and J by 8 bases, 13 bases remained unmatched. CDR3 loop: CASTRSFSGGGDEQFF. CDR3 in DNA: TGCGCCAGCACCAGGTCGTTTAGCGGGGGGGGTGATGAGCAGTTCTTC.

The chain has TRBV7-2 and TRBJ2-5; the match to TRBD2 covers 7 bases. CDR1 SGHTA and CDR2 FQGNSA come from the germline V gene. The CDR3 totals 14 residues. V shed 2 bases, J shed 9 bases, and the junction held 9 bases outside the gene matches. The CDR3 loop is CASSLTGGREAQYF. In nucleotides, the CDR3 is TGTGCCAGCAGCTTAACGGGGGGACGGGAGGCCCAGTACTTC.

V and J are TRBV11-1 and TRBJ2-4; D call uncertain. This CDR3 spans 13 amino acids. Germline V gene sequence: CDR1 SGHAT, CDR2 FQDESV (reference sequence). With 1 base removed from V and 6 bases from J, the gap between germline ends came to 7 bases. This CDR3 is CASSLGPLNIQYF. CDR3 nucleotide sequence: TGTGCCAGCAGCTTAGGGCCCCTAAACATTCAGTACTTC.